The sequence of this T cell receptor (beta chain) was determined in a study of T cells in Graves' hyperthyroidism and ophthalmopathy (dated by TCRdb to about 2019). Some background on the complete study: Peripheral blood samples were taken at initial diagnosis, before any treatment was given. A discovery cohort of approximately 100 patients, approximately 45 with Graves' ophthalmopathy and about 60 with stable Graves' hyperthyroidism, was used to find distinguishing TCR V-J signatures. An independent validation cohort of around 20 hyperthyroidism patients and about 15 patients who later progressed to ophthalmopathy tested prospective prediction of ophthalmopathy. The 100 or so discovery patients were divided at random into training and test sets in a 7:3 ratio. In several Graves' hyperthyroidism patients, the study also compared T-cell repertoires from thyroid tissue with T-cell repertoires from blood. Following sampling, methimazole starting at 30 mg daily was given to hyperthyroidism patients, and high-dose intravenous methylprednisolone was given to ophthalmopathy patients. According to the paper, TCR Vbeta CDR3 sequencing was carried out on approximately 140 peripheral blood samples, which came from approximately 41 ophthalmopathy, under 85 hyperthyroidism and some 17 progressor patients. General conclusions and limits of the study: A 13 V-J signature model separated ophthalmopathy from stable hyperthyroidism, with 87.88% sensitivity and 81.08% specificity in cross-validation and 80%/75% in testing. Sample size was not statistically predetermined, and investigators were not blinded to group allocation. Most expanded thyroid clonotypes (frequency above 0.001) were also found in blood, which suggests that blood repertoires may mirror thyroid immune responses. During validation, the model predicted progression to ophthalmopathy a median of roughly 7.1 months ahead of onset, with more than 60% sensitivity and roughly 75% specificity.

For CDR1 and CDR2, the germline V gene lists MGHRA and YSYEKL. The CDR3 contains 16 residues, cysteine and phenylalanine counted. Only the CDR3 region is kept as DNA, spanning 48 bases read in frame from base 1. The trim is 1 base for V and 8 bases for J, with a gap of 17 bases between the germline ends. The TCR beta CDR3 regions were amplified from RNA transcripts. The TCR CDR3 was subjected to a first round of RT-PCR using the HTBI primer set and the Qiagen OneStep RT-PCR kit. The libraries were constructed in a second round of multiplex PCR and then size-selected and purified. Paired-end sequencing of the libraries was performed with 100 bp reads on an Illumina HiSeq2000. The study's own analysis went as follows. SOAPnuke was used to process the raw data, removing reads that contained adapters or uncalled bases, had a mean Phred below 15, or lacked an exact match to the constant primer or identifier. High-quality paired reads were merged with COPE v1.2.5, and unique nucleotide sequences were defined as clonotypes. Clonotypes were aligned to IMGT TRBV, TRBD and TRBJ reference segments using MiTCR v1.1. Analysis was restricted to V-J combinations with a frequency above 0.0001, which covered over 98% of repertoires. The TCS score was defined as F50 (clonal expansion) divided by E x V (chaos), with BLOSUM62-based TCRdist calculated between CDR3 peptides within each V-J. Welch's t-statistics and random forest reduced several hundred V-J features to 10 to 15, which were used in a naive Bayes classifier (R e1071). TCRdb passed the public sequencing reads through fastp at Q25 and MiXCR, retaining productive beta sequences. Here each entry gathers all rows of one CDR3 protein and keeps the most common genes and DNA. These V and J calls originate from TCRdb's pipeline instead of the authors' own analysis. The sample records about 740,000 distinct CDR3 sequences, approximately 15% of which are singletons. The ten largest clones capture 10% to 13% of the sample.

Stable Graves' hyperthyroidism was defined as no progression to ophthalmopathy during 18 months of follow-up. Hyperthyroidism patients were newly diagnosed, with disease duration under 2 months, and aged 18 to 65 years. Exclusion was applied to patients with uncontrolled infections, other autoimmune diseases, pregnancy or lactation. Diagnoses were based on clinical symptoms, serum thyroxine and TRAb, thyroid ultrasound and orbital computed tomography. Ficoll-Paque density gradient centrifugation was used to isolate PBMCs from 8.5 to 10 ml of fresh peripheral blood. Total RNA was extracted with Trizol reagent, and quality was checked on an Agilent 2100 Bioanalyzer. This clonotype has more than one count but fewer than ten. The antigen it binds to is not known. There are no base qualities to consult, and no much larger clone falls within one base.

Here the chain combines TRBV4-1 and TRBJ1-4; confidence is insufficient to name the D gene. The source material was blood. This receptor was identified in a woman between 18 and 30 years old with Graves' hyperthyroidism. In nucleotides, the sequence is TGCGCCAGCAGCCAAGCCACAACCCACGACCGGGAAAAACTGTTTTTT. The resulting protein is CASSQATTHDREKLFF.